The 10 T cell receptor beta chains below all came from one sample that was sequenced in a study of CD8 T cells in Susac syndrome. Reverse transcription used about 0.45 to 1 ug RNA and random hexamers. MiXCR, run by TCRdb on the immunoSEQ multiplex PCR reads, gives a single entry per CDR3 protein. The data hold 200,000 or so distinct CDR3 sequences, with roughly 95% observed a single time. Sequenced: CD4+ T cells from PBMCs. These receptors were obtained from a human donor with Susac syndrome.

The chain carries TRBV5-6 and TRBJ1-2; possible D gene TRBD1, 6 bases. V lost 4 bases and J lost 2, with 18 bases in between. CDR3 length: 16 amino acids. Per germline, CDR1 SGHDT and CDR2 YYEEEE. DNA of the CDR3: TGTGCCAGCAGCGAAACGGCGACAGGCCTAAACTATGGCTACACCTTC. This gives the protein CASSETATGLNYGYTF.

A single count supports this clonotype. CDR3 protein: CASSFGTALAKNIQYF. The CDR3 nucleotides read TGTGCCAGCAGTTTTGGGACAGCCCTAGCCAAAAACATTCAGTACTTC. The chain combines TRBV27 with TRBJ2-4, with 7 bases identical to TRBD1. CDR1 is MNHEY, CDR2 SMNVEV, per germline (reference sequence). There are 16 residues in the CDR3. V trimming: 3 bases; J trimming: 0 bases; junction bases outside the gene matches: 5.

The chain recombines TRBV30 with TRBJ1-3; D remains ambiguous. V dropped 4 bases and J dropped 4 bases, with 11 bases sitting between them. The CDR3 contains 13 residues. In germline, CDR1 is GTSNPN, CDR2 SVGIG (reference sequence). The CDR3 nucleotides are TGTGCCTGGACCCCAGGACGGGGAAACACCATATATTTT. Translating gives CAWTPGRGNTIYF.

V is TRBV7-2 and J is TRBJ2-1; 7 bases line up with TRBD1. The CDR3 length is 15 residues. With 0 bases clipped from V and 9 bases from J, the junction kept 8 bases outside the gene matches. In germline, CDR1 is SGHTA, CDR2 FQGNSA. This chain's CDR3 is CASSLAGGRFSEQFF. In DNA form, the CDR3 reads TGTGCCAGCAGCTTAGCAGGGGGCAGATTCAGTGAGCAGTTCTTC.

This chain joins TRBV11-1 and TRBJ2-3, with 14 bases that match TRBD2. With 5 bases clipped from V and 5 bases from J, the junction kept 6 bases outside the gene matches. Germline V gives CDR1 SGHAT, CDR2 FQDESV (reference sequence). This CDR3 spans 16 amino acids. Written as DNA, the CDR3 is TGTGCCAGCAGCGGGGCCGGGACTAGCGGGAGAGATACGCAGTATTTT. This encodes CASSGAGTSGRDTQYF.

This clonotype was recorded only once. The V gene is TRBV7-2, the J gene TRBJ2-1; D is undetermined. V shed 7 bases and J shed 4 bases, with 14 bases lying between them. CDR3 length equals 14 residues. CDR1 and CDR2 (germline): SGHTA, FQGNSA. The CDR3 sequence is CASTLDPHYNEQFF. The CDR3 bases are TGTGCCAGCACCCTGGACCCCCATTACAATGAGCAGTTCTTC.

The chain couples TRBV7-9 to TRBJ1-4; D uncertain. Germline V CDR1 and CDR2: SEHNR, FQNEAQ (reference sequence). The CDR3 consists of 13 residues. V dropped 7 bases and J dropped 4 bases, with 10 bases sitting between them. Written as DNA, the CDR3 is TGTGCCAGCACTGCATGGGATAATGAAAAACTGTTTTTT. It is translated as CASTAWDNEKLFF.

The chain is built from TRBV24-1 and TRBJ1-5; D may be TRBD1 (6 bases). The CDR3 loop spans 13 amino acids. The germline V and J ends were trimmed by 10 bases and 0 bases, with 9 bases remaining between them. In germline, CDR1 is KGHDR, CDR2 SFDVKD. CDR3 in DNA: TGTGCCACGCAGGGGTATAGCAATCAGCCCCAGCATTTT. As protein: CATQGYSNQPQHF.

This chain links TRBV6-1 with TRBJ1-1, with 7 bases aligning to TRBD1. Germline lookup yields CDR1 MNHNS and CDR2 SASEGT. V lost 6 bases to trimming and J lost 5 bases; unmatched junction nucleotides: 18. CDR3 length equals 17 residues. The CDR3 region is CASRPLDRLPQRTEAFF. As DNA, the CDR3 is TGTGCCAGCAGACCTTTGGACAGGTTACCCCAAAGGACTGAAGCTTTCTTT.

This chain uses TRBV5-1 with TRBJ1-1, with no clear D. CDR1 and CDR2 from the germline V gene are SGHRS and YFSETQ. Trimming took off 6 bases at V and 1 base at J, with 19 bases between the two ends. CDR3 size: 16 residues. This CDR3 is CASITTPGRENTEAFF. As DNA, the CDR3 is TGCGCCAGCATCACTACTCCGGGTAGGGAGAACACTGAAGCTTTCTTT.